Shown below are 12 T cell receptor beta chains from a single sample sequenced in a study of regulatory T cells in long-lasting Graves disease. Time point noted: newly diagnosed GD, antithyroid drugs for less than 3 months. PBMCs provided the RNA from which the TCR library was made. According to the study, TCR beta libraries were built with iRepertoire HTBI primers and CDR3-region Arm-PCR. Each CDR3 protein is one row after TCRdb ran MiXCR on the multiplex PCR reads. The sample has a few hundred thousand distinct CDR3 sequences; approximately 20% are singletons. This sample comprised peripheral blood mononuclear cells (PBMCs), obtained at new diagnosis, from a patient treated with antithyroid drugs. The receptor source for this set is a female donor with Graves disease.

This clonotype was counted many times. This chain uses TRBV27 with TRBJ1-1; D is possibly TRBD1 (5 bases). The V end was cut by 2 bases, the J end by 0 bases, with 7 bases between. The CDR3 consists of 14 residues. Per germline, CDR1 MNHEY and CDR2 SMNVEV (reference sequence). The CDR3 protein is CASSLGGVNTEAFF. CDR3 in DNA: TGTGCCAGCAGTTTAGGGGGGGTGAACACTGAAGCTTTCTTT.

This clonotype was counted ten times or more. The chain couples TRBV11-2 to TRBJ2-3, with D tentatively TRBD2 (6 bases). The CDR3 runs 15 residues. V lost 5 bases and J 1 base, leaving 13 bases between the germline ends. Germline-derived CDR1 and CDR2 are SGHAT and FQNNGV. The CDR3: CASSLGRTGTDTQYF. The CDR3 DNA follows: TGTGCCAGCAGCCTCGGGAGAACGGGCACAGATACGCAGTATTTT.

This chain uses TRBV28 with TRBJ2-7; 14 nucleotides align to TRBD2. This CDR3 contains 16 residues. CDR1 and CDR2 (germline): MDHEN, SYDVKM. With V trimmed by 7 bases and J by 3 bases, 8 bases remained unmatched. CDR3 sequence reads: CASKPGTSGRSYEQYF. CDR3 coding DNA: TGTGCCAGCAAACCCGGGACTAGCGGGAGAAGCTACGAGCAGTACTTC.

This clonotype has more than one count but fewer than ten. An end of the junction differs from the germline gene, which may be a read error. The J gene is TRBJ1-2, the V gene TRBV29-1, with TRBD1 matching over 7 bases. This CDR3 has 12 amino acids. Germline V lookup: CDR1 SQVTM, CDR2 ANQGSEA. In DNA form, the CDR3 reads TGCAGCGTCGGCACAGGGGACTACGGCTACACCTTC. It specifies CSVGTGDYGYTF. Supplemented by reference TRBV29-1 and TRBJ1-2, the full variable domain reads SAVISQKPSRDICQRGTSLTIQCQVDSQVTMMFWYRQQPGQSLTLIATANQGSEATYESGFVIDKFPISRPNLTFSTLTVSNMSPEDSSIYLCSVGTGDYGYTFGSGTRLTVV.

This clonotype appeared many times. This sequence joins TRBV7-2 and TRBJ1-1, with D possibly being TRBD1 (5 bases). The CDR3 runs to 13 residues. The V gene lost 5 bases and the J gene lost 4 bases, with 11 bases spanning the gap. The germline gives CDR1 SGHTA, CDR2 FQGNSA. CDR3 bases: TGTGCCAGCAGCGCACGCAGGGTCACTGAAGCTTTCTTT. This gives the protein CASSARRVTEAFF.

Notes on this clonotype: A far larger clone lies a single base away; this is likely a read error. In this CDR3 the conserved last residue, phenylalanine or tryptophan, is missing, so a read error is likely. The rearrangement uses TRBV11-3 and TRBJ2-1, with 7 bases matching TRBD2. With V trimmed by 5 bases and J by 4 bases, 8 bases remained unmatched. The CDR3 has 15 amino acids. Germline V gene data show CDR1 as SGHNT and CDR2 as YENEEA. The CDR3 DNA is TGTGCCAGCAGCCCGACAGCGGGGACTTACAATGAGCAGTTCTCC. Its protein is CASSPTAGTYNEQFS.

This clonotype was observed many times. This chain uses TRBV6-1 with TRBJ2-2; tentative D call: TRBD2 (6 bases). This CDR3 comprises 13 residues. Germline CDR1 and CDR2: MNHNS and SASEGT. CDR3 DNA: TGTATGGCGGGGTCCGCGAACACCGGGGAGCTGTTTTTT. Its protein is CMAGSANTGELFF.

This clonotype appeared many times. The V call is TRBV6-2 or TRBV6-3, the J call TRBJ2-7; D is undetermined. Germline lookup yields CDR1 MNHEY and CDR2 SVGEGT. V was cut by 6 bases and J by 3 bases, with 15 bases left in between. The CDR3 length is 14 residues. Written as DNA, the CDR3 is TGTGCCAGCAGCCCCAGCCGGGCGGTCTACGAGCAGTACTTC. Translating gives CASSPSRAVYEQYF.

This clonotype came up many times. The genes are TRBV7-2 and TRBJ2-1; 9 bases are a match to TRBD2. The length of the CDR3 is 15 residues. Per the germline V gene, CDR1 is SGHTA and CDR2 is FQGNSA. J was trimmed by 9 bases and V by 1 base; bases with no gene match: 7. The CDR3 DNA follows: TGTGCCAGCAGCTTAGGCGCTAGCGGGAAGGGTGAGCAGTTCTTC. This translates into CASSLGASGKGEQFF.

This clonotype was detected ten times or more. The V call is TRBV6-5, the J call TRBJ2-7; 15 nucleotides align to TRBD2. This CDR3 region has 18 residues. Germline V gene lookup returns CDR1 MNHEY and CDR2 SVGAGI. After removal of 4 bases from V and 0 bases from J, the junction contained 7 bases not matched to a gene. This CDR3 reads CASSSLGLAGGSSYEQYF. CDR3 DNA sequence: TGTGCCAGCAGTTCCCTCGGACTAGCGGGAGGGAGCTCCTACGAGCAGTACTTC.

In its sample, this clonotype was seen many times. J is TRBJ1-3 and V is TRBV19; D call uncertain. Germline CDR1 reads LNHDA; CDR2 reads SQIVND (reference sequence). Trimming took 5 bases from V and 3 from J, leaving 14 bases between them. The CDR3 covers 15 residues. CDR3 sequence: CASSPDGLDGNTIYF. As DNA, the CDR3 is TGTGCCAGTAGTCCCGACGGGCTGGATGGAAACACCATATATTTT.

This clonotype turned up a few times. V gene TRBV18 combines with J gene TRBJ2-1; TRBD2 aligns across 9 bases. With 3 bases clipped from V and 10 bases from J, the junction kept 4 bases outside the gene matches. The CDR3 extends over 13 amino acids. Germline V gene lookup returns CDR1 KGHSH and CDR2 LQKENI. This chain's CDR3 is CASSPSSGIEQFF. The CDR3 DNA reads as TGTGCCAGCTCACCCTCTAGCGGGATCGAGCAGTTCTTC.